This TCR beta chain was captured by sequencing in a study of cytomegalovirus exposure and HLA in healthy donors. Study at large: There were 117 million unique TCR beta sequences, drawn from about 180 million T cells, in an earlier analysis. Approximately 80 million unique TCRs, all from HLA-typed donors, were included in an early release of the data.

Regarding the study as a whole: Common viral pathogens (according to a later analysis) appeared linked to several of the most significant clusters.

The CDR3 runs to 12 residues. The germline V and J ends were trimmed by 4 bases and 7 bases, with 8 bases remaining between them. Germline CDR1 MDHEN, CDR2 SYDVKM. 13 Jbeta primers and 60 Vbeta primers were used for the PCR. Libraries were prepared by immunoSEQ multiplex PCR; TCRdb keeps only in-frame clonotypes and omits some of them. The table lists approximately 140,000 clones, roughly 80% of them singletons. To note about this clone: Its antigen is unidentified.

This sequence was found in a female donor in good health and CMV-seronegative. Source material: PBMCs. The J gene is TRBJ2-1, the V gene TRBV28; D gene ambiguous. CDR3 coding DNA: TGTGCCAGCAGTTCAACAGAAAATGAGCAGTTCTTC. Its translation is CASSSTENEQFF.